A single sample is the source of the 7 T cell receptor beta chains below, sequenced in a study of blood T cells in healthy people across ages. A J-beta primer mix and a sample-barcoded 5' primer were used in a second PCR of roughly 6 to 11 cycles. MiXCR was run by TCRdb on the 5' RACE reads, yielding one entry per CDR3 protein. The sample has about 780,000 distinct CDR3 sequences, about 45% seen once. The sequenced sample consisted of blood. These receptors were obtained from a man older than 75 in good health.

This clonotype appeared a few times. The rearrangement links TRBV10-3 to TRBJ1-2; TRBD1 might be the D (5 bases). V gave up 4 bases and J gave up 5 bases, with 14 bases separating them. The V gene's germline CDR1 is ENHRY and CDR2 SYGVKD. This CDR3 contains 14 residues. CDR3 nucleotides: TGTGCCATCAGTGGAGAGGGACGGCTATATGGCTACACCTTC. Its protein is CAISGEGRLYGYTF.

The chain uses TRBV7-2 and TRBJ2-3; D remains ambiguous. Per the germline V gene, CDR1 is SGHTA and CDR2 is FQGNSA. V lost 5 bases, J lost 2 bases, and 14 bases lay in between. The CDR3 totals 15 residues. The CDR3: CASSPLNVYTDTQYF. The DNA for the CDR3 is TGTGCCAGCAGCCCCTTGAACGTTTACACAGATACGCAGTATTTT.

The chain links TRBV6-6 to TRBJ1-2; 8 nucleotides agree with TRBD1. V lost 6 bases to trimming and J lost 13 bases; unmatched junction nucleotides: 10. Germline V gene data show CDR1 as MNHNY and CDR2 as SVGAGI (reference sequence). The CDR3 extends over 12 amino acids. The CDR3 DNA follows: TGTGCCAGCAGAAGTCCGACAGGGGCTTTCACCTTC. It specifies CASRSPTGAFTF.

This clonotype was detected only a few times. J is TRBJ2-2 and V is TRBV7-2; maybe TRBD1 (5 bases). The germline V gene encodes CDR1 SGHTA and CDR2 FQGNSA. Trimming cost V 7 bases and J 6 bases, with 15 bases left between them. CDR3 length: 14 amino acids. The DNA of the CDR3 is TGTGCCAGCATCCCGGACACCAGGGCCGGGGAGCTGTTTTTT. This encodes CASIPDTRAGELFF.

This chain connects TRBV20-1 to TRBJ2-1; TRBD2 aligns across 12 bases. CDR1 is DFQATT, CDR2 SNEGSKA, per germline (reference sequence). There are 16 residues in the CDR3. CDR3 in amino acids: CSGGTSGLISYNEQFF. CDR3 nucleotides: TGCAGCGGGGGGACTAGCGGGCTCATCTCCTACAATGAGCAGTTCTTC.

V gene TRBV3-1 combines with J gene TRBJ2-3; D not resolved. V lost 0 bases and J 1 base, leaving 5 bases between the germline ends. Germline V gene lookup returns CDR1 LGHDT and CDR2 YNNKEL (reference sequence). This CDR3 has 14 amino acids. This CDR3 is CASSQDFGTDTQYF. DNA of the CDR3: TGTGCCAGCAGCCAAGACTTCGGCACAGATACGCAGTATTTT.

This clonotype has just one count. The CDR3 sequence: CASSFRAGVYEQYF. CDR3 coding DNA: TGTGCCAGCAGTTTCAGAGCGGGAGTATACGAGCAGTACTTC. The genes are TRBV28 and TRBJ2-4; TRBD2 matches at 8 bases. The DNA end lines up better with TRBJ2-7; the J call may be wrong. CDR1 is MDHEN and CDR2 is SYDVKM in the germline V gene. CDR3 size: 14 residues.